Described below is a single T cell receptor (beta chain) sequence and its context. Its antigen is unknown. The data stem from a study of chemoradiotherapy in HPV16-positive cancers. Findings of the study overall: Candidate HPV-specific clones and E7-related TCR motifs grew in tumor during treatment. Better recurrence-free survival went with HPV-responsive T-cell expansion in HPV16-positive patients.

Assay: immunoSEQ multiplex PCR; the TCRdb copy retains only in-frame clones and omits some. Among thousands of clones listed, about 80% were seen once. The V end lost 0 bases, the J end lost 5 bases, and 12 bases lay between the germline ends. CDR1 is SEHNR and CDR2 is FQNEAQ in the germline V gene (reference sequence). This CDR3 spans 15 amino acids. This specimen was collected from a patient who underwent chemoradiotherapy. This clonotype was obtained from a human donor with HPV-associated anogenital cancer. The V gene is TRBV7-9, the J gene TRBJ2-3; the D is unclear. In nucleotides, the CDR3 is TGTGCCAGCAGCTTAGCTCTTGGTTGGGTAGATACGCAGTATTTT. Its translation: CASSLALGWVDTQYF. The full variable domain, in which reference TRBV7-9 and TRBJ2-3 provide the parts outside the CDR3, is DTGVSQNPRHKITKRGQNVTFRCDPISEHNRLYWYRQTLGQGPEFLTYFQNEAQLEKSRLLSDRFSAERPKGSFSTLEIQRTEQGDSAMYLCASSLALGWVDTQYFGPGTRLTVL.